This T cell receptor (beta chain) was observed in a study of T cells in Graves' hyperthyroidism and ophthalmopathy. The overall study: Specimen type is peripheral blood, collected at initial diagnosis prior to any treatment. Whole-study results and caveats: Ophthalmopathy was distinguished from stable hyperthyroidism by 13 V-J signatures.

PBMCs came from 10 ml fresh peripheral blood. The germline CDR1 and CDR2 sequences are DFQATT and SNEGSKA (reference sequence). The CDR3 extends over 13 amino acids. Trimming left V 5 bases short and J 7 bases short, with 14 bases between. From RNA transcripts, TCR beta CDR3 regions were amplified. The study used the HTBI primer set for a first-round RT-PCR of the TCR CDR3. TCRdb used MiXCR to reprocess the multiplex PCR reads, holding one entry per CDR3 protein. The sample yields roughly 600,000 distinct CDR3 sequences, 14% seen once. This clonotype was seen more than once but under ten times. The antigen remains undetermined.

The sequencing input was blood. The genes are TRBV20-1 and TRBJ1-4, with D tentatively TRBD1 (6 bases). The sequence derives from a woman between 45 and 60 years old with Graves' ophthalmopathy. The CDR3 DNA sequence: TGCAGTGCTTACCGGGACACTCCTGAAAAACTGTTTTTT. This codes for CSAYRDTPEKLFF.